This paragraph covers one T cell receptor beta chain sequence. This clone is a singleton in its sample. Its antigen remains unidentified. No per-base quality is available; no much larger clone lies one base away. The library was obtained by the immunoSEQ multiplex PCR assay. To provide template for TCR sequencing, every sample had RNA extracted and reverse transcribed into cDNA. SuperScript III was used to make first-strand cDNA, primed with a 2:1 mix of oligo-dT and random hexamers. A synthetic immune receptor repertoire was used to measure amplification bias, and any remaining bias was corrected computationally. On the study's bioinformatics: Raw reads were preprocessed to remove errors, and CDR3 was defined according to IMGT conventions as the region from the conserved cysteine to phenylalanine. Clonality was computed by normalizing Shannon entropy by log2 of the number of productive unique TCRs and subtracting the result from 1. Whether each scalp clone was CD4 or CD8 was inferred by checking scalp TCRbeta sequences against the CD4 and CD8 repertoires from sorted blood. Entries here come from immuneACCESS through TCRdb and include only in-frame sequences with V and J called. Some clones fail to appear in such tables; in the studies checked, an unresolved V gene covers under half of the shortfall, and the cause of the remainder is unknown. That table gives V, J and clone size, and the DNA gave D and trimming. The sample contains fewer than 200,000 clones, 58% of them found a single time. Together, the top ten hold around 15% of the sample.

Trimming leaves V shorter by 4 bases and J shorter by 7 bases, with the junction holding 8 bases beyond the gene matches. Counted from cysteine to phenylalanine, this CDR3 has 14 amino acids. Kept here is only the CDR3 DNA, which spans 42 bases and is read in frame from base 1. CDR1 and CDR2, per the germline V gene (reference sequence), are SEHNR and FQNEAQ. The sample is drawn from a study of CD8+ T cells in alopecia areata (dated by TCRdb to 2016 to 2018). For context, the study as a whole: The treated patients, all with moderate-to-severe alopecia areata, were enrolled in an open-label pilot trial of oral tofacitinib given at 5 to 10 mg twice daily. Patients received tofacitinib for 6 to 18 months and were then followed off drug for 6 months to check for delayed response and recurrence. In treated patients, disease severity was measured using the SALT score, which gives the percentage of scalp surface area affected. To study T cell clonal expansion in alopecia areata, the researchers applied high-throughput TCRbeta sequencing to both the C3H/HeJ mouse model and human patients. Scalp tissue and sorted CD4+ and CD8+ peripheral blood T cells from patchy and totalis/universalis alopecia areata patients and from healthy controls were covered by human TCRbeta sequencing. Biopsies were taken from tofacitinib-treated patients at baseline and again at 4 and 24 weeks into treatment, and several of those patients also had a later scalp biopsy. Scalp clonality was compared across normal scalp (n=4), patchy alopecia areata scalp (n=8), and alopecia totalis/universalis scalp (n=8). RNA came from the PAXgene miRNA kit for fixed scalp, the miRNeasy kit for PBMCs, and the RNeasy kit for mouse skin. immunoSEQ multiplex PCR using 35 Vbeta forward primers and 13 Jbeta reverse primers was used to amplify TCRbeta CDR3 regions.

Overall study outcomes, separate from this receptor: Tofacitinib significantly lowered scalp clonality and the number of expanded CD8+ clones among the top 100 scalp clones. Scalp TCR repertoire analysis is complicated because resident alphabeta T cells in normal human skin are also sequenced, whereas mouse skin is dominated by gammadelta T cells. TCR sequences shared between patients were less clear than in mice, possibly partly because of HLA diversity in the patient population. Because the treated cohort was small and had just a single nonresponder, larger studies are needed to establish links between baseline CD8+ expansion and response. During tofacitinib treatment, many expanded lesional clones remained in scalp and blood, and this persistence may partly explain relapse after treatment is stopped. Compared with normal scalp, lesional scalp had higher clonality and more expanded CD8+ clones, particularly in alopecia totalis/universalis, a pattern that suggests antigenic drive.

The treatment or condition label corresponds to: oral pan-JAK inhibitor, 5-10 mg twice daily. Lesional scalp punch biopsies and peripheral blood were obtained from alopecia areata patients. After PBMCs were isolated by density centrifugation and stained for CD3, CD4 and CD8, a FACSAria was used to sort CD4+ and CD8+ T cells. The TCR originated in a human donor with alopecia areata. The sequence is built from TRBV7-9 and TRBJ2-7; TRBD1 aligns with 9 central bases. The sample consisted of CD4+ T cells sorted from blood, taken at approximately week 61, from a patient treated with tofacitinib. The nucleotide sequence is given as TGTGCCAGCAGCTCCGCGGACAGGGGAGAGGAGCAGTACTTC. It codes for CASSSADRGEEQYF.